This entry is about one T cell receptor (beta chain). The PCR contained 60 Vbeta and 13 Jbeta primers. Libraries were prepared by immunoSEQ multiplex PCR; TCRdb keeps only in-frame clonotypes and omits some of them. The sample has 75,000 to 95,000 clones. This sample was taken from a study of cytomegalovirus exposure and HLA in healthy donors. From germline, CDR1 is MNHNS and CDR2 SASEGT. The CDR3 is 14 residues long. The germline V and J ends were trimmed by 1 base and 3 bases, with 9 bases remaining between them. The source of this sequence is a woman aged 60-75 years in good health and CMV-seronegative. Sequencing was carried out using PBMCs. The chain links TRBV6-1 to TRBJ1-1; D might be TRBD1 (6 bases). Written as DNA, the CDR3 is TGTGCCAGCAGTGAAGTAGGGGGGGACACTGAAGCTTTCTTT. It translates to CASSEVGGDTEAFF.